The T cell receptor (beta chain) under discussion was sequenced for a study of T cell changes during pregnancy in multiple sclerosis (dated by TCRdb to between 2018 and 2020). Describing the broader study: The study looked at changes in the T cell repertoire across pregnancy in women with multiple sclerosis.

On this clone itself: Its binding antigen is unknown. No quality values exist for individual bases; no much larger clone is one base distant.

Library construction relied on the immunoSEQ multiplex PCR assay. The table comes from immuneACCESS by way of TCRdb, which keeps in-frame sequences with V and J called. Part of the clones is missing from these tables; in studies checked, under half for an unresolved V gene and the rest for unknown reasons. The sample yields over 85,000 clones; about nine tenths were counted once. The top ten clonotypes cover over 0.6% of the sample. From the cysteine through the phenylalanine, the CDR3 covers 19 amino acids. Of the read, only the CDR3 DNA is kept; its 57 bases are in frame from base 1. From V the trimming removes 1 base and from J it removes 4 bases, while the gene matches leave 12 bases of the junction unaccounted for. CDR1 SGHVS and CDR2 FQNEAQ were looked up in the germline V gene.

The sequence joins TRBV7-8 to TRBJ2-3; 12 bases in the middle match TRBD2. This specimen consisted of peripheral blood, obtained in the second trimester of pregnancy. This sequence was found in a female donor in good health, enrolled as a control in a pregnancy study. The CDR3 amino acid sequence is: CASSLGRASGRAVADTQYF. DNA sequence: TGTGCCAGCAGCTTAGGTAGGGCTAGCGGGAGGGCCGTCGCAGATACGCAGTATTTT. Extended through the reference TRBV7-8 and TRBJ2-3 proteins, this CDR3 yields the full variable domain: GAGVSQSPRYKVAKRGQDVALRCDPISGHVSLFWYQQALGQGPEFLTYFQNEAQLDKSGLPSDRFFAERPEGSVSTLKIQRTQQEDSAVYLCASSLGRASGRAVADTQYFGPGTRLTVL.